This T cell receptor beta chain stems from a study of blood T cell repertoires in COVID-19. Study-level background: From T cells, B-cell-depleted T cells, or PBMCs came the material, which was cDNA or gDNA.

Using immunoSEQ multiplex PCR, the repertoire was profiled, and TCRdb retains in-frame clones only, with some absent. The table records roughly 220,000 clones, roughly 88% of them present only once. Cohorts were determined from participant-reported clinical history. The sequenced material came from PBMCs or T cells enriched from blood (not recorded which). This receptor was identified in a woman in her thirties or forties with acute COVID-19.

The CDR3 sequence is CASRDSGGSNYGYTF. CDR3 DNA: TGTGCCAGCAGGGACTCAGGGGGCTCTAACTATGGCTACACCTTC. The chain employs TRBV6-5 and TRBJ1-2; 8 nucleotides line up with TRBD1. Germline lookup yields CDR1 MNHEY and CDR2 SVGAGI. The CDR3 runs 15 residues. Trimming removed 6 bases from V and 0 bases from J; junction bases left unmatched: 6.